This T cell receptor (beta chain) derives from a study of cytomegalovirus exposure and HLA in healthy donors. The CDR3 totals 16 residues. The germline gives CDR1 SGHRS, CDR2 YFSETQ. V shed 0 bases, J shed 4 bases, and the junction held 4 bases outside the gene matches. The study ran its PCR with 60 Vbeta and 13 Jbeta primers. Clones were sequenced by immunoSEQ multiplex PCR, and TCRdb holds only the in-frame ones, with some missing. The sample includes 95,000 to 150,000 clones, less than 20% seen only once; the top ten take roughly 2%. Findings and limits, study-wide: Across donors, sequencing depth was assumed by presence/absence analyses to be roughly uniform.

Remarks on this clone: Antigen unknown.

This TCR derives from a woman between 18 and 29 years old in good health and CMV-seronegative. The sequenced material came from PBMCs. The J gene is TRBJ2-1, the V gene TRBV5-1; 10 positions agree with TRBD2. This CDR3 reads CASSLAAGGLYNEQFF. CDR3 nucleotides: TGCGCCAGCAGCTTGGCAGCGGGAGGGTTGTACAATGAGCAGTTCTTC.